The clone carrying this TCR beta chain was seen a handful of times. Antigen unknown. These data come from a study of CD4 T cells in relation to SARS-CoV-2 and coronaviruses. Background on the study: TCR beta CDR3s were sequenced after roughly nine-day antigen culture of PBMCs.

CD4+ T cells from unexposed donors were obtained before the COVID-19 pandemic (2011-2018). The cells were cultured for about ten days before CD4+ T cells were isolated. Cells permitting, SARS-CoV-2 S/N and four cold-coronavirus spikes were tested on unexposed-donor CD4+ T cells. TCRdb keeps only in-frame clones here, not all; method: immunoSEQ multiplex PCR. The profile shows about 20,000 clones, around 72% of them singletons. Regarding the study as a whole: SARS-CoV-2-driven expansion was significantly weaker in crossreactive than monoreactive clones. No donor gave both pre-pandemic and post-infection samples.

The CDR3 is 14 residues long. CDR1 is SGHTA, CDR2 FQGNSA, per germline. V lost 0 bases and J lost 3, with 9 bases in between. The chain is built from TRBV7-2 and TRBJ2-7; D ambiguous. This TCR was sampled from a human donor in good health. Sequencing input: CD4+ T cells from PBMCs, cultured in vitro. The CDR3 sequence: CASSLAAENYEQYF. CDR3 DNA: TGTGCCAGCAGCTTAGCGGCGGAGAACTACGAGCAGTACTTC.